Following are 17 T cell receptor beta chains from one sample sequenced in a study of blood T cell repertoires in COVID-19. Data came from immunoSEQ multiplex PCR; TCRdb stores just in-frame clones and leaves some out. The top ten hold about 1.7% of the sample, which has 490,000 or so clones, roughly 90% seen once. Sequenced: PBMCs or T cells enriched from blood (not recorded which). These receptors came from a woman aged 35 to 49 who had recovered from COVID-19.

The chain has TRBV7-2 and TRBJ1-6; no clear D. Germline-derived CDR1 and CDR2 are SGHTA and FQGNSA. CDR3 size: 17 residues. The V and J ends lost 2 bases and 11 bases respectively, with 22 bases between them. The CDR3 DNA reads TGTGCCAGCAGCTTACTGTTCGAACCAAACCGCGTCCCACCCCTCCACTTT. Translating it yields CASSLLFEPNRVPPLHF.

The rearrangement uses TRBV6-5 and TRBJ2-3, with a weak D call TRBD1 (5 bases). The CDR3 covers 13 residues. The germline V gene has CDR1 MNHEY and CDR2 SVGAGI. V lost 6 bases and J lost 4, with 11 bases in between. The CDR3 DNA sequence: TGTGCCAGCAGCTCGGCAGGGCCAGATACGCAGTATTTT. Protein: CASSSAGPDTQYF.

The chain carries TRBV19 and TRBJ2-2; maybe TRBD1 (5 bases). Trimming took off 0 bases at V and 7 bases at J, with 12 bases between the two ends. CDR3 size: 15 residues. The V gene's germline CDR1 is LNHDA and CDR2 SQIVND (reference sequence). CDR3 in DNA: TGTGCCAGTAGTATAGAGTTTAGTAGGGGCGGGGAGCTGTTTTTT. Translated, it gives CASSIEFSRGGELFF.

The chain employs TRBV30 and TRBJ1-1, with D tentatively TRBD1 (5 bases). CDR1 and CDR2 from the germline V gene are GTSNPN and SVGIG (reference sequence). The CDR3 has 13 residues. V dropped 6 bases and J dropped 8 bases, with 19 bases sitting between them. CDR3 in DNA: TGTGCCTGCCGGTACGGGGGAGGCTTCGAAGCTTTCTTT. It yields the protein CACRYGGGFEAFF.

V gene TRBV20-1 combines with J gene TRBJ2-7, with D hard to call. This CDR3 is 11 amino acids long. Germline values: CDR1 DFQATT, CDR2 SNEGSKA (reference sequence). Trimming took off 4 bases at V and 4 bases at J, with 8 bases between the two ends. As DNA, the CDR3 is TGCAGTGCTACGACTCAATACGAGCAGTACTTC. Translated: CSATTQYEQYF.

V is TRBV6-2 or TRBV6-3 and J is TRBJ1-2, with unresolved D. The V gene lost 2 bases and the J gene lost 2 bases, with 12 bases spanning the gap. CDR1 and CDR2 from the germline V gene are MNHEY and SVGEGT. The CDR3 sequence is 15 residues long. CDR3 bases: TGTGCCAGCAGTTACCCCACAGCCGCGAACTATGGCTACACCTTC. It is translated as CASSYPTAANYGYTF.

The V and J genes are TRBV11-2 and TRBJ1-2; D gene unclear. The V end lost 5 bases, the J end lost 6 bases, and 13 bases lay between the germline ends. CDR3 size: 13 residues. In germline, CDR1 is SGHAT, CDR2 FQNNGV. The CDR3 DNA reads as TGTGCCAGCAGCCTCGGGTCGCTGGATGGCTACACCTTC. Protein: CASSLGSLDGYTF.

The chain combines TRBV10-3 with TRBJ1-5, with TRBD1 matching over 8 bases. In germline, CDR1 is ENHRY, CDR2 SYGVKD. V trimming: 10 bases; J trimming: 2 bases; junction bases outside the gene matches: 10. This CDR3 spans 15 amino acids. The CDR3, as DNA: TGTGCCACGCGCTCGACAGGGGATGGCAATCAGCCCCAGCATTTT. Protein: CATRSTGDGNQPQHF.

This clone was found once. The rearrangement joins TRBV18 to TRBJ1-5; D is unclear. The CDR3 extends over 15 amino acids. Trimming left V 1 base short and J 7 bases short, with 14 bases between. CDR1 and CDR2 (germline): KGHSH, LQKENI. CDR3 loop: CASSPRGQREQPQHF. CDR3 nucleotides: TGTGCCAGCTCACCACGAGGTCAGAGAGAGCAGCCCCAGCATTTT.

The chain has TRBV7-9 and TRBJ1-2; D unresolved. Germline V gene data show CDR1 as SEHNR and CDR2 as FQNEAQ (reference sequence). Trimming pared 8 bases from V and 3 bases from J, leaving 13 bases between. CDR3 length: 13 residues. The chain's CDR3 is CASRRGSDYGYTF. For the CDR3, the DNA is TGTGCCAGCCGGCGGGGATCGGACTATGGCTACACCTTC. Filled out from reference TRBV7-9 and TRBJ1-2, the complete variable domain reads DTGVSQNPRHKITKRGQNVTFRCDPISEHNRLYWYRQTLGQGPEFLTYFQNEAQLEKSRLLSDRFSAERPKGSFSTLEIQRTEQGDSAMYLCASRRGSDYGYTFGSGTRLTVV.

The V gene is TRBV27, the J gene TRBJ2-5, with TRBD2 identical over 7 bases. Germline CDR1 MNHEY, CDR2 SMNVEV (reference sequence). CDR3 length: 15 amino acids. V shed 5 bases, J shed 4 bases, and the junction held 10 bases outside the gene matches. CDR3 sequence (DNA): TGTGCCAGCAGTCCCTTTCGCGGGAGAGGAGAGACCCAGTACTTC. It is translated as CASSPFRGRGETQYF.

This clone was counted a single time. The chain couples TRBV11-2 to TRBJ1-1, with 7 bases fitting TRBD1. Germline CDR1 is SGHAT and CDR2 is FQNNGV. The junction had 9 bases not matched to a gene; V was cut back by 1 base and J by 7 bases. The CDR3 loop spans 15 amino acids. The CDR3 DNA is TGTGCCAGCAGCTTAGTCCGGGGCAGGGGGGATGAAGCTTTCTTT. Protein: CASSLVRGRGDEAFF.

The table lists this clone with a count of one. The chain joins TRBV24-1 to TRBJ2-1; D perhaps matches TRBD1 (7 bases). The CDR3 is 16 amino acids. The germline V gene encodes CDR1 KGHDR and CDR2 SFDVKD. Deletions cut 1 base from V and 7 bases from J, with 16 bases between. DNA of the CDR3: TGTGCCACCAGTGATTTCACAGTCGCAGGGGGGAATGAGCAGTTCTTC. Residues: CATSDFTVAGGNEQFF.

The gene calls are TRBV2 and TRBJ2-3; D is unresolved. The V end lost 2 bases, the J end lost 6 bases, and 9 bases lay between the germline ends. CDR3 length equals 13 residues. The germline CDR1 and CDR2 sequences are SNHLY and FYNNEI. The CDR3 nucleotides are TGTGCCAGCAGTGAACTGCCCAGGGATACGCAGTATTTT. Its translation is CASSELPRDTQYF.

This chain uses TRBV27 with TRBJ1-2; 8 bases line up with TRBD1. The CDR3 length is 14 residues. Germline loops: CDR1 MNHEY, CDR2 SMNVEV (reference sequence). After removal of 6 bases from V and 2 bases from J, the junction contained 5 bases not matched to a gene. CDR3 amino acids: CASSQNRGNYGYTF. The CDR3, as DNA: TGTGCCAGCAGCCAGAACAGGGGGAACTATGGCTACACCTTC.

This rearrangement joins TRBV14 to TRBJ2-7, with D perhaps TRBD2 (5 bases). Trimming left V 2 bases short and J 1 base short, with 15 bases between. The CDR3 extends over 16 amino acids. Germline CDR1 and CDR2: SGHDN and FVKESK. DNA for the CDR3: TGTGCCAGCAGCCAAACTAGTATCGGGGTATCCTACGAGCAGTACTTC. Residues: CASSQTSIGVSYEQYF.

The chain is built from TRBV5-1 and TRBJ1-2, with 12 bases matching TRBD1. V trimming: 3 bases; J trimming: 6 bases; junction bases outside the gene matches: 12. This CDR3 is 17 amino acids long. CDR1 is SGHRS and CDR2 is YFSETQ in the germline V gene. The CDR3 reads CASSSNTMGQGADGYTF. CDR3 bases: TGCGCCAGCAGCTCCAACACCATGGGACAGGGGGCCGATGGCTACACCTTC.